This TCR beta chain is drawn from a study of T-cell reconstitution after alpha-beta-depleted transplantation in children. The length of the CDR3 is 14 residues. The ends were cut back, 4 bases at V and 9 bases at J, with 19 bases in the middle. Per germline, CDR1 SGHTA and CDR2 FQGNSA. Preparing the TCRbeta library involved the use of unique molecular identifiers. TCRdb re-analysed the PCR reads in MiXCR, keeping a single row per CDR3 protein. Of about 610,000 distinct CDR3 sequences listed, roughly a tenth are singletons. The receptor's source is a human donor who donated a stem cell graft to a child with acute myeloid leukemia. This chain connects TRBV7-2 to TRBJ2-7, with a possible D match to TRBD1 (5 bases). The specimen was PBMCs from the stem cell graft donor, collected from the stem cell graft. For the CDR3, the DNA is TGTGCCAGCAGCTCTACCGGTCGGGCCACAGGGCAGTACTTC. Its protein product is CASSSTGRATGQYF.